The clone carrying this TCR beta chain has just a few counts. Stable Graves' hyperthyroidism meant no ophthalmopathy progression within 18 months. Exclusion followed for patients with uncontrolled infection, other autoimmune disease, pregnancy or lactation. Each diagnosis drew on symptoms, thyroxine, TRAb, thyroid ultrasound and orbital computed tomography findings. Under 12 ml fresh peripheral blood yielded the PBMCs. This entry belongs to a study of T cells in Graves' hyperthyroidism and ophthalmopathy. TCR beta CDR3 sequences were amplified from RNA transcripts. Using the HTBI primer set, a first-round RT-PCR was run on the TCR CDR3. TCRdb reanalysed the multiplex PCR reads using MiXCR and keeps one entry per CDR3 protein. Of about 680,000 distinct CDR3 sequences listed, about 35% are singletons. Sequencing was performed on blood. This sequence was found in a woman in her thirties or forties with Graves' hyperthyroidism.

The CDR3: CASSPSTVIETQYF. Here the CDR3 DNA reads TGCGCCAGCAGCCCGTCGACAGTAATAGAGACCCAGTACTTC. The chain has TRBV4-1 and TRBJ2-5, with a weak D call TRBD1 (5 bases). The ends were cut back, 4 bases at V and 4 bases at J, with 13 bases in the middle. The CDR3 spans 14 residues. Germline CDR1 and CDR2: MGHRA and YSYEKL.